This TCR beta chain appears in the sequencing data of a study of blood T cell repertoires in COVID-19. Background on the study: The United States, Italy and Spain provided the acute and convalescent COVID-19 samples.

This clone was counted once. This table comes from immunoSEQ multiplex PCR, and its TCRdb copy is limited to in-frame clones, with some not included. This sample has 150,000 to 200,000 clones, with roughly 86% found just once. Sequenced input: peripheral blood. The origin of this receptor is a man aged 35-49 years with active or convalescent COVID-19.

The CDR3 region has the DNA TGTGCCAGCAGCTTAGGGGGGGACAGGATGAACACTGAAGCTTTCTTT. It translates to CASSLGGDRMNTEAFF. The chain has TRBV11-1 and TRBJ1-1, with 8 bases aligning to TRBD1. Looked up from germline, CDR1 is SGHAT and CDR2 is FQDESV (reference sequence). CDR3 length: 16 amino acids. V dropped 1 base and J dropped 0; count of bases not matched to a gene: 4.